Each of the 20 T cell receptor beta chains below was sequenced from the same sample in a study of cytomegalovirus exposure and HLA in healthy donors. The primer mix had 60 Vbeta and 13 Jbeta primers. Sequencing was performed with immunoSEQ multiplex PCR; in TCRdb, only in-frame clones are kept and a portion is missing. The sample yields 120,000 or so clones, about four fifths seen once. The sample taken for sequencing was PBMCs. The receptors stem from a man between 18 and 29 years old in good health and CMV-seronegative.

Only a few counts were recorded for this clone. DNA of the CDR3: TGTGCCAGCAGCTTAGGGGGTTCGGGGAGAAAAGGGCAGTATTTT. As protein: CASSLGGSGRKGQYF. The rearrangement links TRBV7-2 to TRBJ2-3, with D perhaps TRBD2 (5 bases). In germline, CDR1 is SGHTA, CDR2 FQGNSA. The CDR3 is 15 amino acids. V lost 1 base, J lost 11 bases, and 19 bases lay in between. Full variable domain (missing parts from reference TRBV7-2 and TRBJ2-3): GAGVSQSPSNKVTEKGKDVELRCDPISGHTALYWYRQSLGQGLEFLIYFQGNSAPDKSGLPSDRFSAERTGGSVSTLTIQRTQQEDSAVYLCASSLGGSGRKGQYFGPGTRLTVL.

This chain joins TRBV7-2 and TRBJ2-7, with TRBD2 matching 7 bases. The CDR3 length is 14 residues. Germline V CDR1 and CDR2: SGHTA, FQGNSA. After removal of 5 bases from V and 0 bases from J, the junction contained 4 bases not matched to a gene. The CDR3 is CASSPGDYSYEQYV. In DNA, the CDR3 is TGTGCCAGCAGCCCCGGGGACTACTCCTACGAGCAGTACGTC.

The table lists this clone with a count of one. V is TRBV21-1 and J is TRBJ2-5; the table names TRBD2, a call not compared with the DNA. The end of the DNA aligns better with TRBJ2-7, so the J call may be wrong. TRBV21-1 is listed as a pseudogene. CDR3 length: 17 amino acids. DNA of the CDR3: TGTGCCAGCAGCAAACCGGATATGACAGCGGGGACCTACGAGCAGTACTTC. This gives the protein CASSKPDMTAGTYEQYF.

As to this clone: Other DNA sequences in this specimen translate into the identical CDR3. V is TRBV6-6 and J is TRBJ1-2; 7 bases match TRBD1. CDR1 is MNHNY, CDR2 SVGAGI, per germline (reference sequence). The ends lost 6 bases at V and 4 bases at J; junction bases unmatched: 8. The CDR3 runs 14 residues. This CDR3 reads CASSSTGQAYGYTF. The DNA of the CDR3 is TGTGCCAGCAGCTCTACCGGACAGGCCTATGGCTACACCTTC.

This clone has only one observation. The chain links TRBV30 to TRBJ2-6; TRBD1 matches 9 bases. After removal of 6 bases from V and 4 bases from J, the junction contained 10 bases not matched to a gene. This CDR3 spans 16 amino acids. The germline V gene has CDR1 GTSNPN and CDR2 SVGIG (reference sequence). The CDR3 spells CACPDRGYRGANVLTF. CDR3 DNA sequence: TGTGCCTGCCCGGACAGGGGATATAGGGGGGCCAACGTCCTGACTTTC.

The chain uses TRBV27 and TRBJ1-6; D gene unclear. The V end lost 5 bases, the J end lost 10 bases, and 15 bases lay between the germline ends. From germline, CDR1 is MNHEY and CDR2 SMNVEV (reference sequence). The CDR3 has 14 amino acids. CDR3 sequence: CASSPEPSRSPLHF. CDR3 coding DNA: TGTGCCAGCAGTCCCGAGCCATCGCGGTCACCCCTCCACTTT.

V gene TRBV11-2 combines with J gene TRBJ2-2, with TRBD2 matching over 8 bases. With 4 bases clipped from V and 3 bases from J, the junction kept 7 bases outside the gene matches. Per the germline V gene, CDR1 is SGHAT and CDR2 is FQNNGV. CDR3 length: 16 residues. The DNA for the CDR3 is TGTGCCAGCAGCTCCCCCGGGGGGGGGTACACCGGGGAGCTGTTTTTT. Protein: CASSSPGGGYTGELFF.

The DNA of the CDR3 is TGCGCCAGCTCAGTCCAAGAGACCCAGTACTTC. Protein product: CASSVQETQYF. The chain carries TRBV5-1 and TRBJ2-5; D is uncertain. Per the germline V gene, CDR1 is SGHRS and CDR2 is YFSETQ. CDR3 length: 11 residues. V was cut by 7 bases and J by 1 base, with 5 bases left in between.

The CDR3 region has the DNA TGTGCCAGCAAGGGGGGACAGGGGCGAGGGGCCAACGTCCTGACTTTC. Protein: CASKGGQGRGANVLTF. The chain has TRBV28 and TRBJ2-6; TRBD1 matches at 10 bases. This CDR3 is 16 amino acids long. V shed 7 bases and J 4 bases; nucleotides not matched to a gene: 7. Looked up from germline, CDR1 is MDHEN and CDR2 is SYDVKM.

V and J are TRBV4-2 and TRBJ2-3; the D gene is possibly TRBD1 (7 bases). Germline V lookup: CDR1 LGHNA, CDR2 YNFKEQ. V shed 0 bases and J shed 4 bases, with 14 bases lying between them. The CDR3 spans 16 residues. CDR3 loop: CASSQEGGREADTQYF. CDR3 in DNA: TGTGCCAGCAGCCAAGAAGGGGGCAGGGAGGCAGATACGCAGTATTTT.

The genes are TRBV6-1 and TRBJ2-1, with D maybe TRBD2 (5 bases). V dropped 5 bases and J dropped 8 bases, with 19 bases sitting between them. CDR3 length: 15 amino acids. Per germline, CDR1 MNHNS and CDR2 SASEGT. DNA for the CDR3: TGTGCCAGCAGTCCCCACAACGGACTTAACGATGAGCAGTTCTTC. Its translation is CASSPHNGLNDEQFF.

This clone was counted only a few times. The gene calls are TRBV2 and TRBJ1-1; perhaps TRBD1 as D (6 bases). Trimming shortened V by 6 bases and J by 2 bases, and 19 bases separated the two germline ends. CDR1 is SNHLY and CDR2 is FYNNEI in the germline V gene. The CDR3 runs to 16 residues. CDR3 residues: CASRREPGQLNTEAFF. The DNA of the CDR3 is TGTGCCAGCAGGCGAGAGCCGGGACAACTCAACACTGAAGCTTTCTTT.

As regards this clone: The same CDR3 can be traced to other DNA sequences in this sample. The chain links TRBV5-1 to TRBJ2-7, with a tentative D call TRBD1 (5 bases). CDR1 SGHRS and CDR2 YFSETQ come from the germline V gene. Trimming cost V 1 base and J 6 bases, with 17 bases left between them. The length of the CDR3 is 15 residues. For the CDR3, the DNA is TGCGCCAGCAGCTTGCAAGCAAAAGGGGAAGGCGAGCAGTACGTC. Its protein product is CASSLQAKGEGEQYV.

The rearrangement links TRBV5-4 to TRBJ2-3; 7 nucleotides align to TRBD2. The CDR3 has 16 amino acids. The germline CDR1 and CDR2 sequences are SGHNT and YYREEE (reference sequence). Germline trimming cut 1 base from V and 1 base from J; bases unmatched to any gene: 6. For the CDR3, the DNA is TGTGCCAGCAGCTTGCGGGCGGGAGTGGGCACAGATACGCAGTATTTT. Amino acids: CASSLRAGVGTDTQYF.

This clone was counted a few times. The chain employs TRBV30 and TRBJ2-4; 7 bases are shared with TRBD2. Trimming at V came to 7 bases and at J to 5 bases, leaving 8 bases not matched to a gene. CDR1 and CDR2 (germline): GTSNPN, SVGIG (reference sequence). This CDR3 is built from 13 residues. The CDR3 is CASGGEGENIQYF. DNA of the CDR3: TGTGCCTCTGGGGGGGAGGGAGAAAACATTCAGTACTTC.

The chain employs TRBV29-1 and TRBJ2-1; D unclear. Trimming removed 4 bases at V and 7 bases at J, with 8 bases between. The CDR3 is 11 residues long. CDR1 SQVTM and CDR2 ANQGSEA come from the germline V gene. CDR3 loop: CSVVSRNEQFF. The CDR3 nucleotides are TGCAGCGTTGTTTCTCGGAATGAGCAGTTCTTC.

This chain uses TRBV4-3 with TRBJ1-5, with D maybe TRBD1 (6 bases). Trimming took off 1 base at V and 6 bases at J, with 10 bases between the two ends. Germline V gene sequence: CDR1 LGHNA, CDR2 YSLEER. This CDR3 is 14 amino acids long. The CDR3 DNA reads as TGCGCCAGCAGCCAAGCGACAGGATTTCAGCCCCAGCATTTT. Translating it yields CASSQATGFQPQHF.

The chain joins TRBV2 to TRBJ1-6; a weak D match, TRBD1 (5 bases). Germline loops: CDR1 SNHLY, CDR2 FYNNEI. Trimming pared 4 bases from V and 7 bases from J, leaving 14 bases between. CDR3 length: 15 residues. The CDR3 sequence: CASSVRQTLNSPLHF. The CDR3 DNA sequence: TGTGCCAGCAGTGTAAGACAGACCTTGAATTCACCCCTCCACTTT.

The chain is built from TRBV7-2 and TRBJ2-7; 11 bases are a match to TRBD2. V gave up 3 bases and J gave up 9 bases; unmatched junction bases: 7. The CDR3 contains 14 residues. Germline lookup yields CDR1 SGHTA and CDR2 FQGNSA. CDR3 sequence (DNA): TGTGCCAGCAGCTTCTACGGACTAGCGGGCGGGCAGTACTTC. Translated, it gives CASSFYGLAGGQYF.

The chain couples TRBV7-9 to TRBJ2-5, with 7 bases that match TRBD1. This CDR3 comprises 13 residues. J gave up 2 bases and V 5 bases, and 2 bases lay outside the gene matches. Per the germline V gene, CDR1 is SEHNR and CDR2 is FQNEAQ (reference sequence). The CDR3 DNA follows: TGTGCCAGCAGCCCGGGACAGCAAGAGACCCAGTACTTC. Its protein product is CASSPGQQETQYF.